These T cell receptor beta chains were read from a single sample in a study of neurological immune-mediated disorders. TCRdb analysed the 5' RACE reads with MiXCR anew, one entry per CDR3 protein. The table includes about 59,000 distinct CDR3 sequences, over 3.5% detected once. The sample taken for sequencing was PBMCs. Every receptor here comes from a woman between 50 and 59 years old with multiple sclerosis. Both conserved end residues are part of each CDR3. D genes are given only for firm matches. For some rows the clone size is stated as once, few or many, or as a class when expanded; others skip it.

CDR3 length	D gene	V gene	clone size	J gene	CDR3 protein	CDR3 DNA
16	NA	TRBV7-3	many	TRBJ2-2	CASSLRQGPHSGELFF	TGTGCCAGCAGCCTTCGCCAGGGACCCCACTCCGGGGAGCTGTTTTTT
15	TRBD1	TRBV12-3/TRBV12-4	NA	TRBJ1-5	CASRPGTGSNQPQHF	TGTGCCAGCAGACCCGGGACAGGCTCAAATCAGCCCCAGCATTTT
15	NA	TRBV7-2	many	TRBJ1-5	CASSPVWSSNQPQHF	TGTGCCAGCAGCCCAGTGTGGTCGAGCAATCAGCCCCAGCATTTT
15	TRBD2	TRBV11-2	many	TRBJ2-1	CASSLGTSGGNEQFF	TGTGCCAGCAGCTTAGGGACTAGCGGCGGCAATGAGCAGTTCTTC
15	TRBD2	TRBV20-1	NA	TRBJ2-5	CSAPLLLAGDGTQYF	TGCAGTGCCCCCCTGCTTCTAGCGGGAGACGGGACCCAGTACTTC
15	NA	TRBV7-2	many	TRBJ1-4	CASSLWQGTNEKLFF	TGTGCCAGCAGCTTATGGCAGGGAACTAATGAAAAACTGTTTTTT
15	TRBD1	TRBV29-1	many	TRBJ2-3	CSVEDWGQSTDTQYF	TGCAGCGTTGAAGATTGGGGACAGAGCACAGATACGCAGTATTTT
15	NA	TRBV7-2	many	TRBJ1-5	CASSLTALSNQPQHF	TGTGCCAGCAGCTTAACAGCTCTTAGCAATCAGCCCCAGCATTTT
15	NA	TRBV7-9	many	TRBJ2-1	CASSLGENSYNEQFF	TGTGCCAGCAGCTTAGGGGAGAACTCCTACAATGAGCAGTTCTTC
16	TRBD1	TRBV20-1	NA	TRBJ2-7	CSAGVPGTGGIGEQYF	TGCAGTGCCGGCGTACCTGGGACAGGGGGGATTGGAGAGCAGTACTTC
15	TRBD1	TRBV5-6	many	TRBJ2-3	CASSKTGYDEDTQYF	TGTGCCAGCAGCAAGACAGGGTACGATGAAGATACGCAGTATTTT
16	NA	TRBV20-1	few	TRBJ2-3	CSAEQQGGAVTDTQYF	TGCAGTGCGGAACAACAGGGAGGGGCGGTCACAGATACGCAGTATTTT
13	NA	TRBV7-2	many	TRBJ1-1	CASSLSANTEAFF	TGTGCCAGCAGCCTCTCAGCTAACACTGAAGCTTTCTTT